In its sample, the clone carrying this T cell receptor beta chain was seen a few times. What it recognizes is unknown. Sequenced material consisted of expressed TCRB transcripts (all of the isolated RNA was reverse transcribed). Samples of naive, central memory and regulatory T cells yielded a mean of around 3.4 million reads. Method: immunoSEQ multiplex PCR; TCRdb's copy keeps in-frame clones and lacks some. Among over 200,000 clones listed, roughly a tenth were seen once. Trimming took 3 bases from V and 5 from J; bases not matched to a gene: 3. Germline loops: CDR1 MGHDK, CDR2 SYGVNS. The CDR3 is made up of 14 amino acids. The sample is drawn from a study of beta chain features in type 1 diabetes. The wider study: Across all samples, approximately 110,000,000 sorted cells were examined. Study-wide findings and caveats: Moderate but significant shortening of TCRB CDR3s was recorded in all four CD4+ subsets from Type 1 diabetes patients. There were fewer insertions and more deletions at the VDJ junctions of type 1 diabetes patients.

Sorting that relied on CD45RO/CCR7/CD25/CD127/CD95/CD27 yielded CD4+ naive, central memory, regulatory and stem cell-like memory cells. The TCR sequence derives from a man between 25 and 39 years old with type 1 diabetes. The rearrangement uses TRBV25-1 and TRBJ1-4; 7 nucleotides align to TRBD1. Specimen: naive CD4+ T cells from blood. This chain's CDR3 is CASSDPGQNEKLFF. In nucleotides, the CDR3 is TGTGCCAGCAGTGATCCGGGACAGAATGAAAAACTGTTTTTT.